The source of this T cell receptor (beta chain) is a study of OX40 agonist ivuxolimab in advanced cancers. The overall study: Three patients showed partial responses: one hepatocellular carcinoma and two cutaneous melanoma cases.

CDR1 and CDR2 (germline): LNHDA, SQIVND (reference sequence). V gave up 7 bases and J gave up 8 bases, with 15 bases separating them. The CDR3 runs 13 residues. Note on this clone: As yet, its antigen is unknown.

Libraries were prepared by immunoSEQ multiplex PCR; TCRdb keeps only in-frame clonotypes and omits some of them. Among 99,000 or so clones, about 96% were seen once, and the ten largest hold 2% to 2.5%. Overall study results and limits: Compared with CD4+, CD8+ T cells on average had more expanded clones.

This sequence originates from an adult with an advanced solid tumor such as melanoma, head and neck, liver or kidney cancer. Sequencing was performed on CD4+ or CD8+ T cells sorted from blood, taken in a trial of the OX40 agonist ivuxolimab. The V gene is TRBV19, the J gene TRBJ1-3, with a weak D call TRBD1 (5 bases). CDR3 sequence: CASTRDGGDTIYF. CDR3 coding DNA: TGTGCCAGTACTAGAGACGGGGGAGACACCATATATTTT. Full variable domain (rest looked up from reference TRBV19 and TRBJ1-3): DGGITQSPKYLFRKEGQNVTLSCEQNLNHDAMYWYRQDPGQGLRLIYYSQIVNDFQKGDIAEGYSVSREKKESFPLTVTSAQKNPTAFYLCASTRDGGDTIYFGEGSWLTVV.